The 3 T cell receptor beta chains presented below share a single source sample, sequenced in a study of early T cells in non-severe SARS-CoV-2 infection. Via MiXCR, TCRdb re-called the 5' RACE reads, giving one row per CDR3 protein. This table has 25,000 to 30,000 distinct CDR3 sequences, less than 6.5% appearing once. The sample taken for sequencing was whole blood. These receptors were taken from an adult who was a healthcare worker with PCR-confirmed SARS-CoV-2 infection or an uninfected control (not recorded which).

This clonotype appeared many times. The chain couples TRBV11-2 to TRBJ2-1; D possibly corresponds to TRBD2 (6 bases). CDR3 size: 14 residues. The V end was cut by 5 bases, the J end by 4 bases, with 12 bases between. Germline CDR1 is SGHAT and CDR2 is FQNNGV. CDR3 residues: CASSKGLEYNEQFF. CDR3 in DNA: TGTGCCAGCAGCAAGGGACTTGAATACAATGAGCAGTTCTTC.

The chain couples TRBV10-1 to TRBJ1-6; no clear D. V lost 3 bases and J lost 6, with 12 bases in between. Germline assignment: CDR1 WNHNN and CDR2 SYGVQD (reference sequence). The CDR3 sequence is 15 residues long. The CDR3 sequence: CASSDSTMTNSPLHF. CDR3 coding DNA: TGCGCCAGCAGTGATTCGACCATGACTAATTCACCCCTCCACTTT.

There are a few counts of this clonotype. The chain couples TRBV5-4 to TRBJ2-3, with TRBD2 matching over 8 bases. The junction had 9 bases not matched to a gene; V was cut back by 4 bases and J by 5 bases. This CDR3 has 15 residues. Germline V gives CDR1 SGHNT, CDR2 YYREEE (reference sequence). In DNA, the CDR3 is TGTGCCAGCAGCCCCAGGACTAGCAAAGGAGATACGCAGTATTTT. Its translation is CASSPRTSKGDTQYF. Full variable domain (remainder filled in from reference TRBV5-4 and TRBJ2-3): ETGVTQSPTHLIKTRGQQVTLRCSSQSGHNTVSWYQQALGQGPQFIFQYYREEENGRGNFPPRFSGLQFPNYSSELNVNALELDDSALYLCASSPRTSKGDTQYFGPGTRLTVL.